This T cell receptor beta chain was captured in a study of response to subunit inactivated influenza vaccine. Of note for this clonotype: What it binds is not known.

The length of the CDR3 is 15 residues. The germline V gene encodes CDR1 SGHAT and CDR2 FQNNGV. The junction had 9 bases not matched to a gene; V was cut back by 5 bases and J by 4 bases. Findings of the study overall: Each seasonal flu vaccination may recruit only limited new T cells, authors suggested.

A single record per CDR3 protein comes from TCRdb applying MiXCR to the RT-PCR reads. The data contain 500,000 to 600,000 distinct CDR3 sequences, 12% to 15% of them seen just once; the ten biggest clones take up 11%. This sequence was found in a man over 45 who received an inactivated influenza vaccine. The specimen comprised PBMCs from blood, sampled roughly 12 days after vaccination. The rearrangement joins TRBV11-2 to TRBJ2-7; 9 nucleotides agree with TRBD1. The CDR3 here is CASSTLQGARYEQYF. CDR3 sequence (DNA): TGTGCCAGCAGCACGCTACAGGGGGCGCGGTACGAGCAGTACTTC.